The 18 T cell receptor beta chains below come from one sample, sequenced in a study of high-grade serous ovarian cancer treatment subgroups. Sequenced by immunoSEQ multiplex PCR; TCRdb stores in-frame clones only, minus some. The sample lists roughly 8,300 clones, 60% to 80% occurring once. Tumor tissue was taken before any definitive surgery or chemotherapy was given. The sequencing input was tumor tissue. The receptors stem from a human donor with high-grade serous ovarian cancer.

This sequence joins TRBV27 and TRBJ1-5; D call uncertain. This CDR3 has 14 amino acids. V was cut by 5 bases and J by 9 bases, with 17 bases left in between. CDR1 is MNHEY and CDR2 is SMNVEV in the germline V gene (reference sequence). CDR3 protein: CASSPRALGGPQHF. The CDR3 DNA reads TGTGCCAGCAGTCCTAGAGCCTTGGGAGGGCCCCAGCATTTT.

The rearrangement links TRBV27 to TRBJ2-7; D is uncertain. The germline V gene has CDR1 MNHEY and CDR2 SMNVEV (reference sequence). V was cut by 6 bases and J by 0 bases, with 6 bases left in between. This CDR3 spans 12 amino acids. DNA for the CDR3: TGTGCCAGCAGACCCTACTCCTACGAGCAGTACTTC. Translating gives CASRPYSYEQYF.

This clone was counted a few times. The rearrangement links TRBV6-1 to TRBJ1-5; no firm D call. The CDR3 is 13 amino acids. Trimming removed 6 bases at V and 12 bases at J, with 18 bases between. Germline values: CDR1 MNHNS, CDR2 SASEGT. CDR3 DNA: TGTGCCAGCAGCCGTATCACGAGTGACCTCCAGCATTTT. Protein product: CASSRITSDLQHF.

The chain employs TRBV5-6 and TRBJ2-5; 8 bases map to TRBD2. Germline loops: CDR1 SGHDT, CDR2 YYEEEE. J lost 5 bases, V lost 4 bases, and 16 bases had no gene match. CDR3 length: 17 residues. The CDR3 region is CASSPFGTSGSLETQYF. The CDR3 coding sequence is TGTGCCAGCAGCCCTTTCGGTACTAGCGGTTCGCTGGAGACCCAGTACTTC.

This clone is labeled medium-sized (0.01 to 0.1%). The chain uses TRBV5-6 and TRBJ1-4, with TRBD1 matching 7 bases. Trimming removed 0 bases from V and 8 bases from J; junction bases left unmatched: 7. The CDR3 runs 15 residues. CDR1 and CDR2 (germline): SGHDT, YYEEEE. As DNA, the CDR3 is TGTGCCAGCAGCTTGGGACAGGGCCCTGGGGAAAAACTGTTTTTT. Translated, it gives CASSLGQGPGEKLFF.

This chain links TRBV7-9 with TRBJ1-1; a weak D match, TRBD1 (5 bases). V lost 0 bases, J lost 1 base, and 12 bases lay in between. CDR3 length: 16 amino acids. CDR1 SEHNR and CDR2 FQNEAQ come from the germline V gene (reference sequence). DNA for the CDR3: TGTGCCAGCAGCTTAGCGCCGGGGGTTTGGAACACTGAAGCTTTCTTT. Its translation is CASSLAPGVWNTEAFF.

V usage is TRBV9 and J usage is TRBJ2-7; unclear D gene. V lost 3 bases, J lost 1 base, and 8 bases lay in between. This CDR3 is 13 amino acids long. CDR1 is SGDLS, CDR2 YYNGEE, per germline. CDR3 amino acids: CASSDDLSYEQYF. The CDR3 DNA is TGTGCCAGCAGCGACGATCTTTCCTACGAGCAGTACTTC.

This clone appeared a few times. The V and J genes are TRBV11-3 and TRBJ1-5; D is uncertain. Trimming shortened V by 4 bases and J by 6 bases, and 16 bases separated the two germline ends. The CDR3 loop spans 15 amino acids. The germline CDR1 and CDR2 sequences are SGHNT and YENEEA. The DNA of the CDR3 is TGTGCCAGCAGCTCGCAAGAGGGTGGGAGTCAGCCCCAGCATTTT. It translates to CASSSQEGGSQPQHF.

This clone is deemed large. This chain links TRBV5-4 with TRBJ1-2; TRBD1 aligns across 8 bases. V shed 6 bases and J 0 bases; nucleotides not matched to a gene: 4. The CDR3 is 14 amino acids. Germline V gives CDR1 SGHNT, CDR2 YYREEE (reference sequence). Written as DNA, the CDR3 is TGTGCCAGCACCCTGGACAGGGCTAACTATGGCTACACCTTC. Its translation is CASTLDRANYGYTF.

This clone showed up just once. CDR3 residues: CASSLGPGGNEKLFF. Written as DNA, the CDR3 is TGTGCCAGCAGCTTAGGACCAGGGGGAAATGAAAAACTGTTTTTT. V gene TRBV7-7 combines with J gene TRBJ1-4, with TRBD1 matching 7 bases. V gave up 1 base and J gave up 5 bases; unmatched junction bases: 4. This CDR3 has 15 residues. Germline loops: CDR1 SSHAT, CDR2 FNYEAQ (reference sequence).

The V gene is TRBV27, the J gene TRBJ1-4; maybe TRBD1 (6 bases). The CDR3 extends over 14 amino acids. Germline values: CDR1 MNHEY, CDR2 SMNVEV (reference sequence). The ends were cut back, 5 bases at V and 7 bases at J, with 14 bases in the middle. This CDR3 reads CASSPGTTTEKLFF. In DNA form, the CDR3 reads TGTGCCAGCAGTCCCGGGACAACAACTGAAAAACTGTTTTTT.

V usage is TRBV28 and J usage is TRBJ2-7; D is possibly TRBD1 (6 bases). The CDR3 runs 13 residues. Trimming removed 5 bases from V and 0 bases from J, with 8 bases in between. The germline V gene encodes CDR1 MDHEN and CDR2 SYDVKM. CDR3 nucleotides: TGTGCCAGCAGTCCGGGACACTCCTACGAGCAGTACTTC. The encoded protein is CASSPGHSYEQYF.

By share, this clone ranks as medium-sized. The chain joins TRBV9 to TRBJ2-7, with a weak D call TRBD1 (6 bases). The CDR3 is 15 residues long. Germline-derived CDR1 and CDR2 are SGDLS and YYNGEE. Trimming left V 0 bases short and J 4 bases short, with 14 bases between. This CDR3 is CASSVEGTRSYEQYF. CDR3 in DNA: TGTGCCAGCAGCGTAGAAGGGACAAGGTCTTACGAGCAGTACTTC.

In this sample, this clone is medium-sized. The same CDR3 is also encoded by other DNA sequences in this sample. The rearrangement links TRBV6-5 to TRBJ1-5; D is unclear. Germline CDR1 MNHEY, CDR2 SVGAGI. V was clipped by 0 bases and J by 2 bases, with 8 bases between them. The CDR3 covers 15 residues. CDR3 residues: CASSYSGVGNQPQHF. For the CDR3, the DNA is TGTGCCAGCAGTTACTCCGGGGTTGGCAATCAGCCCCAGCATTTT.

CDR3 sequence (DNA): TGTGCCAGCAGACCCGGCGTGACAGGGGACCCCGAGCAGTACTTC. Its protein is CASRPGVTGDPEQYF. The J gene is TRBJ2-7, the V gene TRBV7-3, with 8 bases fitting TRBD1. V shed 6 bases, J shed 6 bases, and the junction held 13 bases outside the gene matches. The CDR3 has 15 amino acids. CDR1 SGHTA and CDR2 FQGTGA come from the germline V gene.

This chain links TRBV30 with TRBJ2-6; D not resolved. The V end was cut by 4 bases, the J end by 0 bases, with 4 bases between. From germline, CDR1 is GTSNPN and CDR2 SVGIG (reference sequence). The CDR3 totals 13 residues. The chain's CDR3 is CAWTGSGANVLTF. The CDR3 DNA reads TGTGCCTGGACAGGCTCTGGGGCCAACGTCCTGACTTTC.

J is TRBJ2-7 and V is TRBV11-2; 12 bases map to TRBD2. The germline V gene encodes CDR1 SGHAT and CDR2 FQNNGV. Trimming at V came to 2 bases and at J to 7 bases, leaving 15 bases not matched to a gene. The CDR3 runs to 18 residues. The CDR3 is CASSLSLPASGRAWEQYF. The CDR3 DNA follows: TGTGCCAGCAGCTTATCCCTCCCCGCTAGCGGGAGGGCCTGGGAGCAGTACTTC.

The rearrangement links TRBV7-2 to TRBJ2-6; no reliable D call. Trimming took off 6 bases at V and 1 base at J, with 10 bases between the two ends. The CDR3 covers 15 residues. CDR1 is SGHTA and CDR2 is FQGNSA in the germline V gene. The CDR3 here is CASSLTVSGANVLTF. CDR3 sequence (DNA): TGTGCCAGCAGTTTAACAGTTTCTGGGGCCAACGTCCTGACTTTC.